The next 23 T cell receptor beta chains were all read from a single sample in a study of blood T cell repertoires in COVID-19. Clones were sequenced by immunoSEQ multiplex PCR, and TCRdb holds only the in-frame ones, with some missing. The sample contains 130,000 to 150,000 clones, 80% to 85% of which appear only once. The sequencing input was PBMCs or T cells enriched from blood (not recorded which). These receptor sequences come from a man aged 35 to 55 with acute COVID-19.

The genes are TRBV5-1 and TRBJ2-1; 7 bases fit TRBD2. Germline lookup yields CDR1 SGHRS and CDR2 YFSETQ. The CDR3 has 15 amino acids. Unmatched junction bases numbered 11, after V lost 4 bases and J lost 7 bases. CDR3 nucleotide sequence: TGCGCCAGCAGCCTCGGGGGAGGGGCCCAGAATGAGCAGTTCTTC. It encodes CASSLGGGAQNEQFF.

The chain joins TRBV3-1 (or the pseudogene TRBV3-2) to TRBJ2-5; 7 bases map to TRBD2. Germline loops: CDR1 LGHDT, CDR2 YNNKEL (reference sequence). V shed 1 base, J shed 2 bases, and the junction held 10 bases outside the gene matches. CDR3 length: 17 residues. CDR3 nucleotides: TGTGCCAGCAGCCAAGCCTCGGCTGACGGGGGGCAAGAGACCCAGTACTTC. Translating gives CASSQASADGGQETQYF.

CDR3 loop: CASSSSGSGETQYF. The DNA for the CDR3 is TGTGCCAGCAGCTCTAGCGGGAGTGGAGAGACCCAGTACTTC. V gene TRBV7-2 combines with J gene TRBJ2-5, with 10 positions matching TRBD2. The CDR3 consists of 14 residues. V shed 4 bases, J shed 4 bases, and the junction held 3 bases outside the gene matches. Germline loops: CDR1 SGHTA, CDR2 FQGNSA.

The rearrangement joins TRBV12-3 or TRBV12-4 to TRBJ1-6, with D tentatively TRBD1 (6 bases). Between the trimmed V and J ends, which lost 5 bases and 5 bases, there was a span of 7 bases. CDR3 size: 13 residues. The CDR3 protein is CASSRDNNSPLHF. The CDR3 nucleotides are TGTGCCAGCAGTCGGGACAATAATTCACCCCTCCACTTT.

This chain joins TRBV19 and TRBJ1-5; 7 bases match TRBD1. The CDR3 length is 15 residues. Per germline, CDR1 LNHDA and CDR2 SQIVND (reference sequence). Trimming took 7 bases from V and 6 from J; bases not matched to a gene: 12. The CDR3 sequence: CASKTDRDAGQPQHF. For the CDR3, the DNA is TGTGCCAGTAAGACCGACAGGGACGCAGGTCAGCCCCAGCATTTT.

The V call is TRBV30, the J call TRBJ1-3; D uncertain. Germline V gene data show CDR1 as GTSNPN and CDR2 as SVGIG (reference sequence). V lost 0 bases and J lost 2, with 8 bases in between. The length of the CDR3 is 14 residues. CDR3 nucleotides: TGTGCCTGGAGTGTTGGAGGGACTGGAAACACCATATATTTT. It encodes CAWSVGGTGNTIYF.

V gene TRBV7-2 combines with J gene TRBJ1-3; D unresolved. Trimming removed 3 bases from V and 2 bases from J, with 14 bases in between. Germline V gene lookup returns CDR1 SGHTA and CDR2 FQGNSA. The CDR3 has 16 residues. CDR3 nucleotide sequence: TGTGCCAGCAGCTTCAGCGGGGTTTTAGCTGGAAACACCATATATTTT. The encoded protein is CASSFSGVLAGNTIYF.

The rearrangement joins TRBV25-1 to TRBJ1-6; the D is unclear. V lost 0 bases and J lost 8, with 8 bases in between. The germline V gene encodes CDR1 MGHDK and CDR2 SYGVNS. The CDR3 is made up of 14 amino acids. The CDR3: CASSEYYSYSPLHF. The CDR3 nucleotides read TGTGCCAGCAGTGAATATTACAGCTATTCACCCCTCCACTTT.

In this sample, this clone turned up once. The chain carries TRBV4-1 and TRBJ2-7; perhaps TRBD2 as D (6 bases). The CDR3 has 15 amino acids. From germline, CDR1 is MGHRA and CDR2 YSYEKL. Trimming removed 3 bases from V and 5 bases from J, with 17 bases in between. The CDR3 bases are TGCGCCAGCAGCCACACCGGGACTCTTAGTGACGAGCAGTACTTC. Translating gives CASSHTGTLSDEQYF.

The rearrangement joins TRBV5-1 to TRBJ2-5; 9 nucleotides align to TRBD2. Germline V gene sequence: CDR1 SGHRS, CDR2 YFSETQ. V dropped 3 bases and J dropped 3; count of bases not matched to a gene: 3. The CDR3 runs 14 residues. CDR3 sequence reads: CASSSLAGEETQYF. CDR3 nucleotides: TGCGCCAGCAGCTCTTTAGCGGGAGAAGAGACCCAGTACTTC.

Turning to this clone: One end of the junction does not line up with germline, which may come from a read error. The rearrangement uses TRBV11-3 and TRBJ2-1; possibly TRBD2 for D (7 bases). Germline assignment: CDR1 SGHNT and CDR2 YENEEA. The CDR3 contains 15 residues. The CDR3 reads CASSLGGGPYNEQFF. CDR3 in DNA: TGTGCCAGCAGTTTAGGGGGGGGCCCCTACAATGAGCAGTTCTTC.

V gene TRBV3-1 (or the pseudogene TRBV3-2) combines with J gene TRBJ1-1; 7 positions match TRBD1. CDR3 length: 13 residues. Trimming removed 6 bases from V and 4 bases from J; junction bases left unmatched: 5. CDR1 and CDR2 (germline): LGHDT, YNNKEL (reference sequence). The DNA of the CDR3 is TGTGCCAGCAGGGTGACAGGGAGCACTGAAGCTTTCTTT. This codes for CASRVTGSTEAFF.

The chain joins TRBV6-4 to TRBJ2-7; 10 positions agree with TRBD2. The CDR3 has 18 residues. Germline CDR1 and CDR2: MRHNA and SNTAGT. Germline trimming cut 4 bases from V and 4 bases from J; bases unmatched to any gene: 16. Here the CDR3 DNA reads TGTGCCAGCAGTGCACTTGACTCTTCCAGCGGGAGGGATTACGAGCAGTACTTC. This encodes CASSALDSSSGRDYEQYF.

The CDR3 bases are TGTGCCATCAGTGGGACCGGGACAGCCCAAGAGACCCAGTACTTC. This encodes CAISGTGTAQETQYF. The chain carries TRBV10-3 and TRBJ2-5, with TRBD1 identical over 7 bases. Germline V gene sequence: CDR1 ENHRY, CDR2 SYGVKD. The CDR3 has 15 amino acids. V lost 4 bases and J lost 1; bases outside the gene matches: 6.

The chain is built from TRBV6-1 and TRBJ1-6, with 9 nucleotides matching TRBD1. V trimming: 2 bases; J trimming: 13 bases; junction bases outside the gene matches: 6. In germline, CDR1 is MNHNS, CDR2 SASEGT. The CDR3 length is 14 residues. The CDR3 DNA is TGTGCCAGCAGTGAAACCACAGGGGGCTTTCCCCTCCACTTT. It codes for CASSETTGGFPLHF.

The V call is TRBV3-1 (or the pseudogene TRBV3-2), the J call TRBJ2-1; 9 nucleotides match TRBD1. Germline CDR1 and CDR2: LGHDT and YNNKEL (reference sequence). After removal of 3 bases from V and 8 bases from J, the junction contained 5 bases not matched to a gene. The CDR3 is 14 residues long. CDR3 DNA: TGTGCCAGCAGCCATGTACAGGGGGCTTATGAGCAGTTCTTC. Its protein product is CASSHVQGAYEQFF.

The V and J genes are TRBV19 and TRBJ1-2, with unresolved D. The CDR3 loop spans 15 amino acids. Germline CDR1 LNHDA, CDR2 SQIVND (reference sequence). Trimming cost V 3 bases and J 1 base, with 12 bases left between them. DNA of the CDR3: TGTGCCAGTAGTATCCCCGCTACAGATAACTATGGCTACACCTTC. It is translated as CASSIPATDNYGYTF.

The chain is built from TRBV28 and TRBJ1-1; D is undetermined. The germline V and J ends were trimmed by 3 bases and 11 bases, with 16 bases remaining between them. This CDR3 has 13 residues. Germline CDR1 reads MDHEN; CDR2 reads SYDVKM. CDR3 in amino acids: CASSFLGVGSAFF. CDR3 bases: TGTGCCAGCAGTTTCCTCGGGGTGGGATCGGCTTTCTTT.

The genes are TRBV7-2 and TRBJ1-4; no clear D gene. Germline V gene lookup returns CDR1 SGHTA and CDR2 FQGNSA. V was cut by 3 bases and J by 6 bases, with 11 bases left in between. CDR3 size: 14 residues. The CDR3 sequence: CASSLDSEDEKLFF. CDR3 nucleotides: TGTGCCAGCAGCTTGGATAGCGAGGATGAAAAACTGTTTTTT.

J is TRBJ1-2 and V is TRBV11-2; 11 nucleotides line up with TRBD1. Losses at the gene ends were 5 bases for V and 4 bases for J; bases not matched to a gene: 9. Germline V gene sequence: CDR1 SGHAT, CDR2 FQNNGV. CDR3 length: 16 residues. CDR3 bases: TGTGCCAGCAGCAGAGTCCCGGGACAGGGGGTCTATGGCTACACCTTC. Translating it yields CASSRVPGQGVYGYTF.

The chain combines TRBV15 with TRBJ1-5; D unclear. CDR1 is LNHNV, CDR2 YYDKDF, per germline (reference sequence). V was trimmed by 1 base and J by 4 bases, leaving 11 bases between them. The CDR3 is 15 residues long. CDR3 sequence: CATSRVGTVNQPQHF. The CDR3, as DNA: TGTGCCACCAGCAGAGTTGGTACAGTTAATCAGCCCCAGCATTTT.

This chain connects TRBV6-5 to TRBJ2-7, with 9 nucleotides matching TRBD1. CDR1 is MNHEY and CDR2 is SVGAGI in the germline V gene. This CDR3 contains 13 residues. V dropped 6 bases and J dropped 5; count of bases not matched to a gene: 5. The CDR3 DNA reads TGTGCCAGCAGGGGGACAGGGTTCGACGAGCAGTACTTC. Encoded protein: CASRGTGFDEQYF.

The V and J genes are TRBV5-1 and TRBJ2-3; D possibly corresponds to TRBD1 (5 bases). Trimming left V 2 bases short and J 0 bases short, with 7 bases between. Germline-derived CDR1 and CDR2 are SGHRS and YFSETQ. There are 14 residues in the CDR3. The CDR3 reads CASSFGASTDTQYF. For the CDR3, the DNA is TGCGCCAGCAGCTTTGGGGCTAGCACAGATACGCAGTATTTT.